The next 9 T cell receptor beta chains were all read from a single sample in a study of blood T cell repertoires in COVID-19. Libraries were prepared by immunoSEQ multiplex PCR; TCRdb keeps only in-frame clonotypes and omits some of them. The table includes roughly 40,000 clones, 60% to 85% detected once. The specimen sequenced was peripheral blood. These receptors originate from a woman over 75 with acute or convalescent COVID-19.

The V gene is TRBV5-6, the J gene TRBJ2-1, with TRBD2 identical over 7 bases. The CDR3 runs to 15 residues. CDR1 and CDR2 from the germline V gene are SGHDT and YYEEEE. After removal of 0 bases from V and 5 bases from J, the junction contained 5 bases not matched to a gene. CDR3 protein: CASSLVGRNDNEQFF. DNA of the CDR3: TGTGCCAGCAGCTTGGTCGGGAGGAACGACAATGAGCAGTTCTTC.

The chain uses TRBV18 and TRBJ1-5, with unresolved D. CDR1 KGHSH and CDR2 LQKENI come from the germline V gene. The CDR3 totals 14 residues. Deletions cut 1 base from V and 2 bases from J, with 6 bases between. In nucleotides, the CDR3 is TGTGCCAGCTCACCACAGGGAGGCAATCAGCCCCAGCATTTT. Encoded protein: CASSPQGGNQPQHF.

The V and J genes are TRBV19 and TRBJ2-7, with 7 bases fitting TRBD2. Trimming cost V 6 bases and J 0 bases; bases outside gene matches: 8. The CDR3 spans 15 residues. The germline V gene has CDR1 LNHDA and CDR2 SQIVND (reference sequence). The chain's CDR3 is CASRPASGSSYEQYF. The CDR3 DNA follows: TGTGCCAGTAGGCCCGCTAGCGGAAGCTCCTACGAGCAGTACTTC.

This clone was recorded a few times. J is TRBJ1-4 and V is TRBV19; D uncertain. The CDR3 is made up of 15 amino acids. CDR1 is LNHDA and CDR2 is SQIVND in the germline V gene (reference sequence). The germline V and J ends were trimmed by 6 bases and 0 bases, with 11 bases remaining between them. The CDR3 reads CASRKLIATNEKLFF. The CDR3 DNA is TGTGCCAGTAGAAAGTTGATAGCAACTAATGAAAAACTGTTTTTT.

CDR3 coding DNA: TGTGCCAGCTCACCACCGAAGACAGGGTACAATGAGCAGTTCTTC. Translated: CASSPPKTGYNEQFF. The chain has TRBV18 and TRBJ2-1; 7 nucleotides agree with TRBD1. The CDR3 contains 15 residues. V dropped 0 bases and J dropped 4; count of bases not matched to a gene: 3. Germline lookup yields CDR1 KGHSH and CDR2 LQKENI.

V is TRBV20-1 and J is TRBJ1-1; 7 bases line up with TRBD1. V dropped 3 bases and J dropped 5; count of bases not matched to a gene: 9. Germline V gene sequence: CDR1 DFQATT, CDR2 SNEGSKA (reference sequence). The CDR3 length is 14 residues. CDR3 nucleotides: TGCAGTGCTAGTGGGACAGTAGCCATGACTGAAGCTTTCTTT. It codes for CSASGTVAMTEAFF.

J is TRBJ2-1 and V is TRBV6-2 or TRBV6-3, with 8 bases that match TRBD1. Germline loops: CDR1 MNHEY, CDR2 SVGEGT. Germline trimming cut 3 bases from V and 5 bases from J; bases unmatched to any gene: 9. This CDR3 has 16 amino acids. In DNA form, the CDR3 reads TGTGCCAGCAGTTATGGGGCAGGGGGCGGCAACAATGAGCAGTTCTTC. The encoded protein is CASSYGAGGGNNEQFF.

The chain has TRBV18 and TRBJ2-2, with D tentatively TRBD1 (5 bases). V lost 3 bases and J lost 3, with 8 bases in between. The CDR3 spans 14 residues. Germline-derived CDR1 and CDR2 are KGHSH and LQKENI. This CDR3 reads CASSPVGDTGELFF. In DNA form, the CDR3 reads TGTGCCAGCTCACCGGTAGGGGACACCGGGGAGCTGTTTTTT.

V usage is TRBV9 and J usage is TRBJ2-1; D is ambiguous. CDR1 is SGDLS, CDR2 YYNGEE, per germline. The CDR3 length is 15 residues. V was trimmed by 0 bases and J by 0 bases, leaving 7 bases between them. For the CDR3, the DNA is TGTGCCAGCAGCGTAGTACCGGGCTCCTACAATGAGCAGTTCTTC. Amino acid sequence: CASSVVPGSYNEQFF.